This passage covers 2 T cell receptor beta chains from one sample sequenced in a study of blood T cell repertoires in COVID-19. Sequencing was performed with immunoSEQ multiplex PCR; in TCRdb, only in-frame clones are kept and a portion is missing. The sample lists about 52,000 clones; more than 85% were seen once. The sample consisted of peripheral blood. The receptors come from a man between 50 and 59 years old with active COVID-19.

V is TRBV3-1 (or the pseudogene TRBV3-2) and J is TRBJ1-3; tentative D call: TRBD1 (6 bases). The CDR3 is 21 residues long. V was cut by 1 base and J by 0 bases, with 25 bases left in between. CDR1 and CDR2 from the germline V gene are LGHDT and YNNKEL (reference sequence). The chain's CDR3 is CASSQGGGTRARSTSGNTIYF. CDR3 in DNA: TGTGCCAGCAGCCAAGGTGGTGGGACAAGGGCACGGAGCACCTCTGGAAACACCATATATTTT.

A word on this clone: An end of the junction differs from the germline gene, which may be a read error. CDR3 protein: CASRPPGPVYDYTF. The CDR3 coding sequence is TGTGCCAGCAGACCCCCAGGGCCCGTGTATGACTACACCTTC. V is TRBV28 and J is TRBJ1-2; the D gene is possibly TRBD1 (5 bases). The CDR3 length is 14 residues. Germline V gene lookup returns CDR1 MDHEN and CDR2 SYDVKM.